Described below is a single TCR beta chain sequence and its context. The sample originates from a study of cytomegalovirus exposure and HLA in healthy donors. Profiled with immunoSEQ multiplex PCR; TCRdb holds only in-frame clones, not every one. The sample shows 150,000 to 200,000 clones, 88% of them seen only once. Germline CDR1 and CDR2: WNHNN and SYGVQD (reference sequence). V lost 6 bases and J lost 5; bases outside the gene matches: 10. The CDR3 has 15 residues. The sample taken for sequencing was PBMCs. The receptor was isolated from a man aged 18 to 29 in good health and CMV-seronegative. The chain joins TRBV10-1 to TRBJ2-5; 9 positions agree with TRBD1. Written as DNA, the CDR3 is TGCGCCAGCAGCCCCGGGACAGGGTTATGGGAGACCCAGTACTTC. Its protein is CASSPGTGLWETQYF.